This T cell receptor (beta chain) was sequenced in a study of Ad26.COV2.S vaccination and SARS-CoV-2 variants. The wider study: Into the muscle, Ad26.COV2.S was dosed once or twice, 56 days apart. Study-wide results and caveats: Non-spike TCR breadth did not differ much between vaccine and placebo recipients. Analytic work on TCR breadth and depth might have understated the full extent of total T cell responses.

Assay: immunoSEQ multiplex PCR; the TCRdb copy retains only in-frame clones and omits some. The table lists 300,000 to 400,000 clones, around 86% of them singletons. This clone was observed a handful of times. Its target is not known. The CDR3 has 14 amino acids. Germline CDR1 reads KGHDR; CDR2 reads SFDVKD. The germline V and J ends were trimmed by 3 bases and 5 bases, with 7 bases remaining between them. The treatment is: 15 to 20 received Ad26.COV2.S at low or high dose, single or two shots; 5 received placebo; per-sample allocation not given. It was on day 63 after the first vaccine or placebo injection that samples were taken. Wuhan-strain spike was delivered by a replication-incompetent Ad26 vector.

This receptor was taken from a person aged 18 to 59 who received the Ad26.COV2.S COVID-19 vaccine or a placebo. The source was peripheral blood, collected in a trial of Ad26.COV2.S vaccine versus placebo. This chain uses TRBV24-1 with TRBJ2-6; D is undetermined. The chain's CDR3 is CATSDPLWANVLTF. Written as DNA, the CDR3 is TGTGCCACCAGTGATCCCCTCTGGGCCAACGTCCTGACTTTC.